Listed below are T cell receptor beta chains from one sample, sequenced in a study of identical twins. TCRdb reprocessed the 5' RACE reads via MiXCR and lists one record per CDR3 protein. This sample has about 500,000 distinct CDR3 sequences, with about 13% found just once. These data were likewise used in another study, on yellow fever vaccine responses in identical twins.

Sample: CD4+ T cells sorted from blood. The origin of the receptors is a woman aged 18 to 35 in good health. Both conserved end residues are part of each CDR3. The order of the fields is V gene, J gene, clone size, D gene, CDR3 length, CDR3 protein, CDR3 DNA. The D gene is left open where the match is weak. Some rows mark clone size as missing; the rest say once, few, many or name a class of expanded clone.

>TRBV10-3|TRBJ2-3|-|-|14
CAIGTGSGTDTQYF
TGTGCCATCGGCACAGGGAGTGGCACAGATACGCAGTATTTT
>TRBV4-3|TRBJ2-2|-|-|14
CASSQDINTGELFF
TGCGCCAGCAGCCAAGATATAAACACCGGGGAGCTGTTTTTT
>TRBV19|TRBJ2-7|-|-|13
CASSITPRGEQYF
TGTGCCAGTAGTATCACTCCGAGAGGGGAGCAGTACTTC
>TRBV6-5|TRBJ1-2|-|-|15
CASSYPRGKNYGYTF
TGTGCCAGCAGTTACCCGCGGGGCAAGAACTATGGCTACACCTTC
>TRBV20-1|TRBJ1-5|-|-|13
CSASHRINQPQHF
TGCAGTGCTAGTCACAGAATCAATCAGCCCCAGCATTTT
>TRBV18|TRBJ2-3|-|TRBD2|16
CASSPVPSGNTDTQYF
TGTGCCAGCTCACCTGTGCCTAGCGGAAACACAGATACGCAGTATTTT
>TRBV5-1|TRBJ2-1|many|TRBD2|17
CASSPGLAGGPNYEQFF
TGCGCCAGCAGCCCGGGACTAGCGGGGGGACCAAACTATGAGCAGTTCTTC
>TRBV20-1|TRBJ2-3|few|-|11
CSAIMRDTQYF
TGCAGTGCTATTATGAGAGATACGCAGTATTTT
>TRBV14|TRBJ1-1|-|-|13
CASSITGTGEAFF
TGTGCCAGCAGCATAACAGGGACGGGTGAAGCTTTCTTT
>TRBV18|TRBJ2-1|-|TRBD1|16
CASSPNKGTGYNEQFF
TGTGCCAGCTCACCCAATAAGGGGACAGGGTACAATGAGCAGTTCTTC
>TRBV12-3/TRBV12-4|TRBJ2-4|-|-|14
CASSFRATKNIQYF
TGTGCCAGCAGTTTTAGGGCCACCAAAAACATTCAGTACTTC
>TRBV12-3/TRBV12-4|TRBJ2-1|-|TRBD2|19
CACSLAGLAVQASYNEQFF
TGTGCCTGCAGTTTAGCCGGACTAGCGGTACAAGCTTCCTACAATGAGCAGTTCTTC
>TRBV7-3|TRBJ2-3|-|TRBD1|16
CASSQPTGGRTDTQYF
TGTGCCAGCAGCCAACCGACAGGGGGCCGGACAGATACGCAGTATTTT
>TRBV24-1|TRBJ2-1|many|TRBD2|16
CATSDFKTSGRREQFF
TGTGCCACCAGTGATTTCAAAACTAGCGGGAGGCGTGAGCAGTTCTTC
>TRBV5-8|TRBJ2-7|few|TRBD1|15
CASSTGTVSSYEQYF
TGTGCCAGCAGCACGGGGACAGTGAGCTCCTACGAGCAGTACTTC
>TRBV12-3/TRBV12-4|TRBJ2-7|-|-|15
CASSSMGGSSYEQYF
TGTGCCAGCAGCTCTATGGGGGGCAGCTCCTACGAGCAGTACTTC
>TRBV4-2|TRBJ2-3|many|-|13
CASSQTGTDTQYF
TGTGCCAGCAGCCAGACTGGGACAGATACGCAGTATTTT
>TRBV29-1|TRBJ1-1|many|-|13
CSVDGGTNTEAFF
TGCAGCGTTGACGGAGGGACGAACACTGAAGCTTTCTTT
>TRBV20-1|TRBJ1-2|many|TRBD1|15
CSATYWTGATYGYTF
TGCAGTGCTACTTATTGGACAGGGGCTACCTATGGCTACACCTTC
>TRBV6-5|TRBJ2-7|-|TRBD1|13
CASSYPTTGKEYF
TGTGCCAGCAGTTACCCTACGACAGGGAAGGAGTACTTC
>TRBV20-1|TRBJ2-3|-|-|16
CSARDVWGGSTDTQYF
TGCAGTGCTAGAGATGTTTGGGGCGGAAGCACAGATACGCAGTATTTT
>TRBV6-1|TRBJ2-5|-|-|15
CASSTTPIRDETQYF
TGTGCCAGCAGTACCACTCCAATTAGGGACGAGACCCAGTACTTC
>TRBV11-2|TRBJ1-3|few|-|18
CASSLVTQGGRSGNTIYF
TGTGCCAGCAGCTTAGTAACCCAGGGTGGGCGCTCTGGAAACACCATATATTTT
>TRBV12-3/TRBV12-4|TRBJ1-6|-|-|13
CAGKQGPASPLHF
TGTGCCGGCAAGCAGGGGCCGGCTTCACCCCTCCACTTT
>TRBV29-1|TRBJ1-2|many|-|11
CSVPLNYGYTF
TGCAGCGTACCCCTAAACTATGGCTACACCTTC
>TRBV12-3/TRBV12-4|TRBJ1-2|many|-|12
CASSPGVYGYTF
TGTGCCAGCAGCCCAGGGGTCTATGGCTACACCTTC
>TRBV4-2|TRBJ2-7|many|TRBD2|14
CASSQDRRGGAQYF
TGTGCCAGCAGCCAAGACAGACGGGGGGGCGCGCAGTACTTC
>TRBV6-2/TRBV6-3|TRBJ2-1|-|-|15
CASSYSFARDNEQFF
TGTGCCAGCAGTTACTCGTTCGCCAGGGACAATGAGCAGTTCTTC